Presented here are 21 T cell receptor beta chains from one specimen sequenced in a study of control samples from healthy donors and cancer patients. Here immunoSEQ multiplex PCR was the method, and the copy in TCRdb shows in-frame clones only, minus some. Of around 70,000 clones listed, 80% to 90% are singletons. Material: PBMCs. Receptors were obtained from a woman between 45 and 65 years old with head and neck cancer.

This chain links TRBV28 with TRBJ2-2; 8 nucleotides line up with TRBD1. Unmatched junction bases numbered 9, after V lost 7 bases and J lost 5 bases. The CDR3 runs 15 residues. Per germline, CDR1 MDHEN and CDR2 SYDVKM. The CDR3 nucleotides read TGTGCCAGCATCGGCAGGGGGCGTATGACCGGGGAGCTGTTTTTT. Amino acids: CASIGRGRMTGELFF.

This chain uses TRBV5-4 with TRBJ1-4, with TRBD1 matching 8 bases. V lost 3 bases and J lost 7; bases outside the gene matches: 8. Germline loops: CDR1 SGHNT, CDR2 YYREEE (reference sequence). The CDR3 runs to 15 residues. The CDR3 reads CASSSTGQGGEKLFF. CDR3 DNA sequence: TGTGCCAGCAGCTCTACCGGACAGGGAGGTGAAAAACTGTTTTTT.

This chain uses TRBV12-3 or TRBV12-4 with TRBJ1-1; D is uncertain. Between the trimmed V and J ends, which lost 0 bases and 3 bases, there was a span of 5 bases. The CDR3 is 13 residues long. CDR3 nucleotide sequence: TGTGCCAGCAGTTTAGCCTTATACACTGAAGCTTTCTTT. Residues: CASSLALYTEAFF.

J is TRBJ2-7 and V is TRBV5-6; 10 positions agree with TRBD1. Germline-derived CDR1 and CDR2 are SGHDT and YYEEEE. After removal of 7 bases from V and 3 bases from J, the junction contained 7 bases not matched to a gene. This CDR3 is 14 amino acids long. The CDR3 coding sequence is TGTGCCAGCGGTCGGGGACAGGGGAACTACGAGCAGTACTTC. Protein sequence: CASGRGQGNYEQYF.

V gene TRBV4-3 combines with J gene TRBJ1-3; D unclear. CDR3 length: 15 amino acids. CDR1 is LGHNA, CDR2 YSLEER, per germline. V was shortened by 0 bases and J by 0 bases, with 6 bases between the two germline ends. The CDR3, as DNA: TGCGCCAGCAGCCAAGACACGGGCTCTGGAAACACCATATATTTT. Translated: CASSQDTGSGNTIYF.

V usage is TRBV14 and J usage is TRBJ1-2, with D possibly being TRBD1 (5 bases). V was trimmed by 2 bases and J by 4 bases, leaving 17 bases between them. The germline CDR1 and CDR2 sequences are SGHDN and FVKESK. The CDR3 extends over 16 amino acids. In DNA, the CDR3 is TGTGCCAGCAGCCAAACGGACACGTGGAGGGGCTATGGCTACACCTTC. Translating it yields CASSQTDTWRGYGYTF. The whole variable domain, filled in from reference TRBV14 and TRBJ1-2, reads EAGVTQFPSHSVIEKGQTVTLRCDPISGHDNLYWYRRVMGKEIKFLLHFVKESKQDESGMPNNRFLAERTGGTYSTLKVQPAELEDSGVYFCASSQTDTWRGYGYTFGSGTRLTVV.

The rearrangement uses TRBV28 and TRBJ2-7; TRBD1 is a possible D gene (5 bases). The germline CDR1 and CDR2 sequences are MDHEN and SYDVKM. The CDR3 totals 13 residues. V lost 6 bases, J lost 5 bases, and 14 bases lay in between. The CDR3 protein is CASRGAGQDEQYF. The CDR3 region has the DNA TGTGCCAGCAGAGGGGCAGGGCAGGACGAGCAGTACTTC.

This chain joins TRBV28 and TRBJ2-7; D unresolved. Trimming took 6 bases from V and 4 from J, leaving 10 bases between them. CDR1 is MDHEN, CDR2 SYDVKM, per germline. The CDR3 consists of 12 residues. The CDR3 DNA is TGTGCCAGCAGCTTGAGGCGTTACGAGCAGTACTTC. Amino acids: CASSLRRYEQYF.

The chain uses TRBV5-4 and TRBJ2-1, with D perhaps assigned TRBD1 or TRBD2 (6 bases each). The CDR3 spans 14 residues. Trimming took 7 bases from V and 6 from J, leaving 17 bases between them. Germline V gene data show CDR1 as SGHNT and CDR2 as YYREEE (reference sequence). CDR3 nucleotide sequence: TGTGCCAGCCACAGCCGGGGGCAAGGCAATGAGCAGTTCTTC. It yields the protein CASHSRGQGNEQFF.

The chain links TRBV6-6 to TRBJ2-3; either TRBD1 or TRBD2 may supply D (6 bases each). The germline V gene encodes CDR1 MNHNY and CDR2 SVGAGI (reference sequence). CDR3 length: 16 amino acids. V was cut by 5 bases and J by 0 bases, with 15 bases left in between. CDR3 DNA sequence: TGTGCCAGCAGTCCCCGGGGGCCTTCTAGCACAGATACGCAGTATTTT. Its protein product is CASSPRGPSSTDTQYF.

In its sample, this clone was seen once. The chain is built from TRBV5-4 and TRBJ2-3; 13 bases are a match to TRBD2. The trim removed 1 base at V and 5 bases at J, leaving 4 bases unmatched. Per germline, CDR1 SGHNT and CDR2 YYREEE (reference sequence). The CDR3 runs 16 residues. The CDR3 DNA follows: TGTGCCAGCAGCTTGACTAGCGGGGGGGCACGAGATACGCAGTATTTT. Residues: CASSLTSGGARDTQYF.

The chain joins TRBV25-1 to TRBJ1-5, with no clear D. V was pared by 0 bases and J by 6 bases, with 9 bases between. Per germline, CDR1 MGHDK and CDR2 SYGVNS. This CDR3 has 14 residues. The CDR3 here is CASSEYLVGQPQHF. The CDR3 coding sequence is TGTGCCAGCAGTGAATATCTAGTGGGTCAGCCCCAGCATTTT.

The chain recombines TRBV5-1 with TRBJ2-7, with 9 bases lining up with TRBD1. Germline assignment: CDR1 SGHRS and CDR2 YFSETQ. The V and J ends lost 7 bases and 2 bases, in that order; junction bases with no gene match: 7. The CDR3 is 14 amino acids. Here the CDR3 DNA reads TGCGCCAGCCGGGAGACAGGGGGGCCCTACGAGCAGTACTTC. Translation: CASRETGGPYEQYF.

The chain has TRBV4-1 and TRBJ2-2; 9 bases are a match to TRBD1. Germline V CDR1 and CDR2: MGHRA, YSYEKL. Germline trimming cut 0 bases from V and 7 bases from J; bases unmatched to any gene: 9. This CDR3 comprises 17 residues. The CDR3 is CASSQDLQGAQGGELFF. CDR3 sequence (DNA): TGCGCCAGCAGCCAAGATCTACAGGGGGCGCAGGGCGGGGAGCTGTTTTTT.

The rearrangement links TRBV7-2 to TRBJ1-5; D unclear. With 1 base removed from V and 0 bases from J, the gap between germline ends came to 10 bases. Looked up from germline, CDR1 is SGHTA and CDR2 is FQGNSA. This CDR3 region has 16 residues. CDR3 sequence: CASSLGARYSNQPQHF. The CDR3 DNA is TGTGCCAGCAGCTTAGGGGCCCGGTATAGCAATCAGCCCCAGCATTTT.

The chain recombines TRBV5-1 with TRBJ2-2; D remains unclear. The CDR3 sequence is 13 residues long. The germline V and J ends were trimmed by 3 bases and 3 bases, with 6 bases remaining between them. Germline V CDR1 and CDR2: SGHRS, YFSETQ. As DNA, the CDR3 is TGCGCCAGCAGCTCTACCTACACCGGGGAGCTGTTTTTT. Protein: CASSSTYTGELFF. Based on the CDR3 plus reference TRBV5-1 and TRBJ2-2, the full variable domain is KAGVTQTPRYLIKTRGQQVTLSCSPISGHRSVSWYQQTPGQGLQFLFEYFSETQRNKGNFPGRFSGRQFSNSRSEMNVSTLELGDSALYLCASSSTYTGELFFGEGSRLTVL.

The chain combines TRBV3-1 (or the pseudogene TRBV3-2) with TRBJ2-2; perhaps TRBD2 as D (5 bases). Between the trimmed V and J ends, which lost 0 bases and 4 bases, there was a span of 15 bases. The CDR3 has 17 amino acids. Per the germline V gene, CDR1 is LGHDT and CDR2 is YNNKEL (reference sequence). The CDR3 reads CASSQDSGLLGTGELFF. The CDR3 bases are TGTGCCAGCAGCCAAGATTCCGGCTTACTAGGCACCGGGGAGCTGTTTTTT.

This chain uses TRBV7-8 with TRBJ2-1, with a possible D match to TRBD2 (6 bases). CDR1 SGHVS and CDR2 FQNEAQ come from the germline V gene. The V and J ends lost 4 bases and 4 bases respectively, with 11 bases between them. The CDR3 consists of 14 residues. CDR3 sequence: CASSSTRGYNEQFF. In DNA, the CDR3 is TGTGCCAGCAGCTCGACCCGGGGGTACAATGAGCAGTTCTTC.

V and J are TRBV11-3 and TRBJ2-7; D gene unclear. CDR3 length: 14 amino acids. The germline V gene has CDR1 SGHNT and CDR2 YENEEA. Trimming removed 4 bases at V and 0 bases at J, with 10 bases between. CDR3: CASSSHPSSYEQYF. The CDR3 DNA sequence: TGTGCCAGCAGCTCCCATCCGAGCTCCTACGAGCAGTACTTC.

The V and J genes are TRBV5-4 and TRBJ1-2, with no clear D. Germline-derived CDR1 and CDR2 are SGHNT and YYREEE (reference sequence). This CDR3 spans 15 amino acids. Trimming removed 0 bases from V and 4 bases from J, with 13 bases in between. The CDR3 DNA reads as TGTGCCAGCAGCTTGGGAGTTTCCGTGAGCTATGGCTACACCTTC. Protein: CASSLGVSVSYGYTF. Looking up the rest from reference TRBV5-4 and TRBJ1-2 gives the full variable domain: ETGVTQSPTHLIKTRGQQVTLRCSSQSGHNTVSWYQQALGQGPQFIFQYYREEENGRGNFPPRFSGLQFPNYSSELNVNALELDDSALYLCASSLGVSVSYGYTFGSGTRLTVV.

The V and J genes are TRBV28 and TRBJ1-1; D is perhaps TRBD1 (5 bases). There are 15 residues in the CDR3. Deletions cut 0 bases from V and 4 bases from J, with 12 bases between. Looked up from germline, CDR1 is MDHEN and CDR2 is SYDVKM. This CDR3 is CASSLWGVRGTEAFF. The CDR3 region has the DNA TGTGCCAGCAGTTTATGGGGGGTACGGGGCACTGAAGCTTTCTTT. Together with reference TRBV28 and TRBJ1-1, the CDR3 gives the full variable domain: DVKVTQSSRYLVKRTGEKVFLECVQDMDHENMFWYRQDPGLGLRLIYFSYDVKMKEKGDIPEGYSVSREKKERFSLILESASTNQTSMYLCASSLWGVRGTEAFFGQGTRLTVV.